These 20 T cell receptor delta chains share one sample of origin, sequenced in a study of γδ T cells in repeated Plasmodium falciparum infection. TCRdb used CATT to re-call clones from the multiplex PCR reads. The top ten clones hold about 15% of a sample with approximately 60,000 delta-chain clones, around 1.7% of them seen once. Flow sorting of PBMC yielded separate Vgamma9/Vdelta2+ and Vdelta2-negative gammadelta T cell populations for bulk repertoire analysis. Sequencing input: gamma-delta T cells from blood. These TCRs come from a pool of human donors (malaria-infected and uninfected, not separated).

This clone was observed a handful of times. This clone may be a read error of a much larger clone one base away. The same CDR3 is also encoded by other DNA sequences in this sample. This chain uses TRDV1 with TRDJ1, with 10 bases matching TRDD3. CDR3 length equals 23 residues. In germline, CDR1 is TSWWSYY, CDR2 QGS. V shed 2 bases, J shed 0 bases, and the junction held 24 bases outside the gene matches. The CDR3: CALGEALRKRICWGILYTDKLIF. The CDR3 nucleotides are TGTGCTCTTGGGGAAGCCCTGCGTAAGAGGATTTGTTGGGGGATACTGTACACCGATAAACTCATCTTT.

This clone has at least ten counts. The likely explanation is a read error, given a far larger clone one base away. Other DNA variants within this sample encode the same CDR3. The V and J genes are TRDV3 and TRDJ1; D gene uncertain. CDR1 and CDR2 (germline): TVYSNPD, GDNSRS (reference sequence). The CDR3 extends over 14 amino acids. The CDR3 sequence is CAFQRVTAPDKLIF. The CDR3 region has the DNA TGTGCCTTTCAGCGGGTTACTGCGCCAGATAAGCTCATCTTT.

This clone came up many times. TCRdb shows a much larger clone's protein in place of this DNA's translation, and the two differ at residue 9, likely through a read error; the protein shown is translated from the DNA. The chain carries TRDV3 and TRDJ1, with D perhaps matching TRDD3 (6 bases). The CDR3 has 22 amino acids. V lost 2 bases and J 2 bases, leaving 39 bases between the germline ends. Germline V gene data show CDR1 as TVYSNPD and CDR2 as GDNSRS (reference sequence). CDR3 nucleotide sequence: TGTGCCTTTCGTGAAGGGCGCTTCCCCCCTTTCTGGGGTCCAGGGAGAACCGATAAACTCATCTTT. Translation gives CAFREGRFPPFWGPGRTDKLIF.

This clone has a count of ten or more. TCRdb's listed protein matches a much larger clone and diverges from this DNA's translation at residue 3, likely through a read error; the protein shown comes from the DNA. The chain employs TRDV2 and TRDJ2; TRDD3 matches at 9 bases. Germline CDR1 and CDR2: GEAIGNYY and EKD. CDR3 length: 16 amino acids. CDR3 DNA: TGTGCCCGTGACACCGTGGGGGATACTTTGACAGCACAACTCTTCTTT. The encoded protein is CARDTVGDTLTAQLFF.

The V gene is TRDV1, the J gene TRDJ1, with D unclear. As TCRdb names no J gene, one was assigned here on the basis of a DNA match to germline. From germline, CDR1 is TSWWSYY and CDR2 QGS. The CDR3 runs to 10 residues. DNA for the CDR3: TGTTCAGGGACCACCGATAAACTCATCTTT. Residues: CSGTTDKLIF.

This clone was recorded at least ten times. A far larger clone is off by one base, so a read error is likely. The identical CDR3 is also encoded by other nucleotide sequences in the sample. This sequence joins TRAV38-2/DV8 and TRDJ1; possibly TRDD2 for D (5 bases). The CDR3 is 16 residues long. The germline V gene has CDR1 TSESDYY and CDR2 QEAYKQQN. DNA of the CDR3: TGTGCTTACAGGAGGAAACCTACGAAGTACACCGATAAACTCATCTTT. It translates to CAYRRKPTKYTDKLIF.

As regards this clone: The protein that TCRdb holds for this DNA derives from a much larger clone and differs from the translated DNA at residue 13, which likely indicates a read error; the protein shown here is translated from the DNA. The rearrangement links TRDV3 to TRDJ1; TRDD3 matches at 9 bases. The J gene comes from matching the DNA to germline here; TCRdb lacks it. This CDR3 has 21 residues. V dropped 1 base and J dropped 2; count of bases not matched to a gene: 26. Germline loops: CDR1 TVYSNPD, CDR2 GDNSRS (reference sequence). CDR3 DNA sequence: TGTGCCTTTAAAGGTGGGGTTCCTTTCCACTGGGGGACAAAGGGAACCGATAAACTCATCTTT. Amino acid sequence: CAFKGGVPFHWGTKGTDKLIF.

This clone appeared a few times. The TCRdb record carries a much larger clone's protein, which differs from this DNA's translation at residue 16; a read error is the likely cause, and the protein listed here is the DNA translation. The chain combines TRDV1 with TRDJ1; 10 bases fit TRDD3. CDR1 and CDR2 (germline): TSWWSYY, QGS. V gave up 0 bases and J gave up 9 bases; unmatched junction bases: 19. The CDR3 sequence is 19 residues long. CDR3 sequence: CALGELRSPLLGDPHELIF. As DNA, the CDR3 is TGTGCTCTTGGGGAACTCAGGTCTCCCTTACTGGGGGATCCCCATGAACTCATCTTT.

This clone was found a few times. This DNA's translation differs at residue 12 from TCRdb's protein, which comes from a much larger clone; a read error is likely, and the protein shown is translated from the DNA. The chain recombines TRDV2 with TRDJ1; 13 nucleotides line up with TRDD3. J gave up 1 base and V 3 bases, and 22 bases lay outside the gene matches. The CDR3 extends over 22 amino acids. Germline-derived CDR1 and CDR2 are GEAIGNYY and EKD. The CDR3, as DNA: TGTGCCTGTGACCTACGTACTGGGGGATACGCCCGGGGGGTTCGATCCACCGATAAACTCATCTTT. This codes for CACDLRTGGYARGVRSTDKLIF.

This clone was seen at least ten times. The translation of this DNA and the TCRdb protein of a much larger clone differ at residue 12, probably owing to a read error; the protein shown here is translated from the DNA. The CDR3 DNA reads as TGTGCCTGTGATCGGGTACTGGGGGATACCTCCCGTAAACTCATCTTT. Amino acid sequence: CACDRVLGDTSRKLIF. J is TRDJ1 and V is TRDV2; 12 bases match TRDD3. Germline CDR1 GEAIGNYY, CDR2 EKD. CDR3 size: 16 residues. After removal of 4 bases from V and 7 bases from J, the junction contained 12 bases not matched to a gene.

A word on this clone: It is likely a read error: a sequence one base away is far more abundant. Different DNA sequences within this sample yield the same CDR3. The V gene was identified as TRDV1, while no J gene was called; the table's D gene call, TRDD3, was not cross checked with the DNA. Per the germline V gene, CDR1 is TSWWSYY and CDR2 is QGS. The CDR3 totals 20 residues. This CDR3 reads CALGDRHSVRGKVGRVKLIF. CDR3 in DNA: TGTGCTCTTGGGGATCGGCATAGCGTCCGAGGGAAGGTGGGGAGAGTTAAGCTCATCTTT.

This clone was observed a handful of times. The TCRdb protein comes from a much larger clone and disagrees with this DNA's translation at residue 8, likely due to a read error; the protein given here is derived from the DNA. The chain links TRDV1 to TRDJ1, with 11 bases fitting TRDD3. The J gene, missing from TCRdb, was assigned here through DNA to germline matching. Germline V gene data show CDR1 as TSWWSYY and CDR2 as QGS. The CDR3 covers 21 residues. Trimming cost V 2 bases and J 3 bases; bases outside gene matches: 20. CDR3 protein: CALGEFPSLHLGDTIADKLIF. In DNA, the CDR3 is TGTGCTCTTGGGGAATTCCCGTCCCTCCATCTGGGGGATACCATTGCCGATAAACTCATCTTT.

About this clone: The mismatch at residue 9 between this DNA's translation and the TCRdb protein of a much larger clone likely reflects a read error; the protein shown is translated from the DNA. The chain is built from TRDV2 and TRDJ1; D might be TRDD3 (8 bases). TCRdb lists no J gene, so it was determined here by aligning the DNA to germline. V was pared by 6 bases and J by 0 bases, with 31 bases between. The CDR3 length is 20 residues. CDR1 is GEAIGNYY, CDR2 EKD, per germline. The CDR3 sequence is CACSPNLPARIGGYTDKLIF. The CDR3 DNA is TGTGCCTGTTCGCCAAACCTTCCTGCAAGGATTGGGGGATACACCGATAAACTCATCTTT.

This clone appeared many times. It differs at one base from a far larger clone, so likely a read error. The sample carries other DNA sequences with the same CDR3. The rearrangement links TRDV3 to TRDJ1, with D perhaps matching TRDD3 (10 bases). CDR1 is TVYSNPD and CDR2 is GDNSRS in the germline V gene (reference sequence). There are 19 residues in the CDR3. V shed 2 bases and J shed 1 base, with 29 bases lying between them. CDR3 sequence: CAFAPSYGTGGYVTDKLIF. The CDR3 DNA is TGTGCCTTTGCGCCTTCCTACGGAACCGGGGGATACGTCACCGATAAACTCATCTTT. Full variable domain (outside the CDR3, taken from reference TRDV3 and TRDJ1): CDKVTQSSPDQTVASGSEVVLLCTYDTVYSNPDLFWYRIRPDYSFQFVFYGDNSRSEGADFTQGRFSVKHILTQKAFHLVISPVRTEDSATYYCAFAPSYGTGGYVTDKLIFGKGTRVTVEP.

This clone has ten or more counts. The TCRdb record carries a much larger clone's protein, which differs from this DNA's translation at residue 4; a read error is the likely cause, and the protein listed here is the DNA translation. The chain employs TRDV2 and TRDJ1; D is uncertain. The J gene was not available in TCRdb and was assigned here by matching the DNA to germline segments. V was clipped by 5 bases and J by 0 bases, with 18 bases between them. The CDR3 has 16 amino acids. Germline V gives CDR1 GEAIGNYY, CDR2 EKD. The CDR3 spells CACGTREGCNTDKLIF. The CDR3 coding sequence is TGTGCCTGTGGCACTCGGGAGGGTTGCAACACCGATAAACTCATCTTT.

Details on this clone: The TCRdb protein, from a much larger clone, departs from this DNA's translation at residue 6, likely by read error; the protein shown derives from the DNA. This chain joins TRDV1 and TRDJ1, with 10 bases identical to TRDD3. Here the J gene came from matching the DNA to germline, since TCRdb omits it. V shed 1 base, J shed 2 bases, and the junction held 22 bases outside the gene matches. Germline V CDR1 and CDR2: TSWWSYY, QGS. This CDR3 spans 22 amino acids. CDR3 DNA: TGTGCTCTTGGGGAACAGGGGCCTTCCCACATACCCGGACTGGGGGATACCGATAAACTCATCTTT. It is translated as CALGEQGPSHIPGLGDTDKLIF.

As concerns this clone: The TCRdb record carries a much larger clone's protein, which differs from this DNA's translation at residue 4; a read error is the likely cause, and the protein listed here is the DNA translation. V usage is TRDV1 and J usage is TRDJ1, with TRDD2 as a possible D gene (6 bases). TCRdb is silent on the J gene; assignment here came from matching the DNA to germline. This CDR3 is built from 21 residues. Germline V lookup: CDR1 TSWWSYY, CDR2 QGS. CDR3 in DNA: TGTGCTCTTTGGGAACTCCCCTTGCGCCTTCCCTTGGAGACGTACACCGATAAACTCATCTTT. Protein sequence: CALWELPLRLPLETYTDKLIF.

This clone was seen a few times. With a far larger clone one base away, a read error is the likely cause. Other nucleotide sequences in the sample specify the same CDR3. The CDR3 bases are TGTGCCTGTGATTATGGAGGGATACGCAAGCTTTTGCACACCGATAAACTCATCTTT. Translated, it gives CACDYGGIRKLLHTDKLIF. V usage is TRDV2 and J usage is TRDJ1; TRDD3 agrees at 8 bases. Here the J gene was assigned by germline matching of the DNA, as TCRdb has none. Germline assignment: CDR1 GEAIGNYY and CDR2 EKD. The CDR3 is made up of 19 amino acids. V shed 4 bases, J shed 0 bases, and the junction held 18 bases outside the gene matches.

As for this clone: The TCRdb protein, from a much larger clone, departs from this DNA's translation at residue 16, likely by read error; the protein shown derives from the DNA. This chain uses TRDV1 with TRDJ1; 8 bases agree with TRDD3. Germline matching of the DNA provided the J gene here, since TCRdb leaves it blank. J gave up 9 bases and V 8 bases, and 29 bases lay outside the gene matches. This CDR3 is built from 19 residues. Germline CDR1 reads TSWWSYY; CDR2 reads QGS. CDR3 nucleotides: TGTGCTCTTAAATTCTACCGAACGGTACTGGGGGCCCGCACGGATGAACTCATCTTT. Protein: CALKFYRTVLGARTDELIF.

This clone was detected a few times. The protein that TCRdb holds for this DNA derives from a much larger clone and differs from the translated DNA at residue 19, which likely indicates a read error; the protein shown here is translated from the DNA. In nucleotides, the CDR3 is TGTGCTGTGGTCCTCATCCTGCCCTTCTGGGGGATACGCTCGGACACCGATAAATTCATCTTT. Translated, it gives CAVVLILPFWGIRSDTDKFIF. The chain couples TRAV36/DV7 to TRDJ1; 12 bases are shared with TRDD3. CDR3 length: 21 residues. Germline CDR1 reads VTNFRS; CDR2 reads LTSSGIE (reference sequence).